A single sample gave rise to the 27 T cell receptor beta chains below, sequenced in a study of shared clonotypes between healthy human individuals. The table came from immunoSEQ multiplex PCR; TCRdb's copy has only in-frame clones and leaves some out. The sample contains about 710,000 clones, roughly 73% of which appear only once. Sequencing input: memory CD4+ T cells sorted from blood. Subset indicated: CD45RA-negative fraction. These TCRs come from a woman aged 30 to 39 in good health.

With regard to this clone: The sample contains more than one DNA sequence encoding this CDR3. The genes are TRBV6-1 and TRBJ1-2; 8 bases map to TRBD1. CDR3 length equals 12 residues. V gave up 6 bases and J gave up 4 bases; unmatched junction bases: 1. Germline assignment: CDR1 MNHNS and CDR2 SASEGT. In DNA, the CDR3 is TGTGCCAGCAGCGGGACAGGCTATGGCTACACCTTC. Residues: CASSGTGYGYTF.

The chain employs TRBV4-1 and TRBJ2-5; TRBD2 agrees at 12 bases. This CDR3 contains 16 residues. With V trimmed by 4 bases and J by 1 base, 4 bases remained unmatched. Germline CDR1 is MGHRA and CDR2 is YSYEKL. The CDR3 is CASSRGLAGVQETQYF. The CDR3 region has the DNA TGCGCCAGCAGCCGGGGACTAGCGGGCGTCCAAGAGACCCAGTACTTC.

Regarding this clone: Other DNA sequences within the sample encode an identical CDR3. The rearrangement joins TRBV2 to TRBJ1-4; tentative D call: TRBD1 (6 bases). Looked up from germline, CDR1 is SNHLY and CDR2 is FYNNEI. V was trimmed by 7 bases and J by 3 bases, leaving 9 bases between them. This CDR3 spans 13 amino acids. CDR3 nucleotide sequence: TGTGCCAGCAAGAGGGGGGCTAATGAAAAACTGTTTTTT. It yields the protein CASKRGANEKLFF.

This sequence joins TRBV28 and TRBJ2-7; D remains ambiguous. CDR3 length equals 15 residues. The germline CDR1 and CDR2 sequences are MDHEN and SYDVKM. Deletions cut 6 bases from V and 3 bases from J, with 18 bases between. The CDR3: CASRTLTSRLYEQYF. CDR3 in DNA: TGTGCCAGCAGAACCCTTACTTCCAGGCTCTACGAGCAGTACTTC.

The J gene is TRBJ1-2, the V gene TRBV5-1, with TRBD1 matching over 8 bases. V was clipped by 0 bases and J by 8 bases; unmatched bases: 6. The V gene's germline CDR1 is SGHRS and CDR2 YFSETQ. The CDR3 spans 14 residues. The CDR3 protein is CASSLGETGDGYTF. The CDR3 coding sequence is TGCGCCAGCAGCTTGGGCGAGACAGGGGACGGCTACACCTTC.

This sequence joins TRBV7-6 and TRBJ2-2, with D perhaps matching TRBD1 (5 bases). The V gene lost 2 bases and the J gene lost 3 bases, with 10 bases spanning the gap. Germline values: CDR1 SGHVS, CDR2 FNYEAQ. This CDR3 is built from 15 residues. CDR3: CASSLSSGHTGELFF. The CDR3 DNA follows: TGTGCCAGCAGCTTAAGTTCAGGGCACACCGGGGAGCTGTTTTTT.

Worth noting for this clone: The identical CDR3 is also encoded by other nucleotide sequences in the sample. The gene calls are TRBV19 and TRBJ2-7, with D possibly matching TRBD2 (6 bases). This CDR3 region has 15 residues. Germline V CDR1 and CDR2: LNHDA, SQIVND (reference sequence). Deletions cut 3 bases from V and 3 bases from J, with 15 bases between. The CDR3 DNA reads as TGTGCCAGTAGTATCGGTCCCGGGGGATTCTACGAGCAGTACTTC. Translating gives CASSIGPGGFYEQYF.

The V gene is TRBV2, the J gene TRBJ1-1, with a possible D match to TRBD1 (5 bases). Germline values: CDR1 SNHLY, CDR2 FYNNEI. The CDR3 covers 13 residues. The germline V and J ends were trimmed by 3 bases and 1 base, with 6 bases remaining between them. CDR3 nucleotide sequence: TGTGCCAGCAGTGATGGGGGGAACACTGAAGCTTTCTTT. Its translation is CASSDGGNTEAFF.

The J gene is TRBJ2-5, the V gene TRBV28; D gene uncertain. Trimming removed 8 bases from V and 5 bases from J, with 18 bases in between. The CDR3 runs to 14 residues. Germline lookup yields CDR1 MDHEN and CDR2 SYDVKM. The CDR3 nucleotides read TGTGCCAGCGTCCCAGCCAGGAAAGGGGAGACCCAGTACTTC. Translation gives CASVPARKGETQYF.

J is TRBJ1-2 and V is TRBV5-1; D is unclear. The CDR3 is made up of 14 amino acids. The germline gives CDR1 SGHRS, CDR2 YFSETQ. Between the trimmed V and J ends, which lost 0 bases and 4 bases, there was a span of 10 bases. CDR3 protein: CASSLGSYVYGYTF. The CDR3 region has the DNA TGCGCCAGCAGCTTGGGTAGCTATGTCTATGGCTACACCTTC.

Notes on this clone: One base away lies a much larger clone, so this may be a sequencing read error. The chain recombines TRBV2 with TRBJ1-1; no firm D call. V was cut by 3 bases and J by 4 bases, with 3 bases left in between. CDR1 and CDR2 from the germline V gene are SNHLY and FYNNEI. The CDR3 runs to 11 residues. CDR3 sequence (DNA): TGTGCCAGCAGTGACGGCACTGAAGCTTTCTTT. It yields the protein CASSDGTEAFF.

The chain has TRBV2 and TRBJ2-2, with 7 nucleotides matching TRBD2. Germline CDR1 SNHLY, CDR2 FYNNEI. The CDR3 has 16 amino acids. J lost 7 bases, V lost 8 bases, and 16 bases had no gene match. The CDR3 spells CASSSGTFGGSGELFF. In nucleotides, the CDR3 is TGTGCCAGCTCTTCAGGGACTTTTGGCGGGAGCGGGGAGCTGTTTTTT.

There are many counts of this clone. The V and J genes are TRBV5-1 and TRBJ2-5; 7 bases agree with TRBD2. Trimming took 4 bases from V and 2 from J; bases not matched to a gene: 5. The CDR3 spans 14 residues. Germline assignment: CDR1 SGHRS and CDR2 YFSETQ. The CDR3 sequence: CASSPGREQETQYF. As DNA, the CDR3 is TGCGCCAGCAGCCCTGGGAGGGAGCAAGAGACCCAGTACTTC.

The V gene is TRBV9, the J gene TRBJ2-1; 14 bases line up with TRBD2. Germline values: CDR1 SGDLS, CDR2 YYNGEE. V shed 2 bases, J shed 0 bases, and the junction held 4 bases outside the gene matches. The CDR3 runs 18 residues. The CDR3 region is CASSVGTSGSSSYNEQFF. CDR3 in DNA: TGTGCCAGCAGCGTCGGGACTAGCGGGAGTTCCTCCTACAATGAGCAGTTCTTC.

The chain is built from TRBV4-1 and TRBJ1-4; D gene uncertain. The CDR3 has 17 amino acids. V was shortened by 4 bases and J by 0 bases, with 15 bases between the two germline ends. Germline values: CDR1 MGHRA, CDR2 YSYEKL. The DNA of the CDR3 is TGCGCCAGCAGCCCCTTCGAGACGGGAGCAACTAATGAAAAACTGTTTTTT. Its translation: CASSPFETGATNEKLFF.

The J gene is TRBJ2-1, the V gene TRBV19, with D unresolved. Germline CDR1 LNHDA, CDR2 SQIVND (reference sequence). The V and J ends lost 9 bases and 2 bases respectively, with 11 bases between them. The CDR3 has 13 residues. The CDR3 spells CASYPRAYNEQFF. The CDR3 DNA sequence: TGTGCCAGCTATCCTAGGGCCTACAATGAGCAGTTCTTC.

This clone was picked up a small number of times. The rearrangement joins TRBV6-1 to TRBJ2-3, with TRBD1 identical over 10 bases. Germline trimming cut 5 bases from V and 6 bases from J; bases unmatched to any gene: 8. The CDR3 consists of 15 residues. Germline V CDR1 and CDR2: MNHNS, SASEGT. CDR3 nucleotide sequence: TGTGCCAGCAGTCGCCCCGGGACAGGGGTCGATACGCAGTATTTT. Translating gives CASSRPGTGVDTQYF.

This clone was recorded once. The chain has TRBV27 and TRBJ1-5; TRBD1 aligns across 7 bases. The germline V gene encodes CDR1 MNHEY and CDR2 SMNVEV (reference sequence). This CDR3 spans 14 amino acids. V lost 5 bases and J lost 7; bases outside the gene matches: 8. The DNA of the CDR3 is TGTGCCAGCAGTCGGGACAGCCGCCGGCAGCCCCAGCATTTT. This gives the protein CASSRDSRRQPQHF.

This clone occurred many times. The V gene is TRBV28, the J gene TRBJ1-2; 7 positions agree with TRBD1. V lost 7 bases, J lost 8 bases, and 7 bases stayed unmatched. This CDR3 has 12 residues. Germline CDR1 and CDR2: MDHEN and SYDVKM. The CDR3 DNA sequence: TGTGCCAGCACCGACAGGGCTGGCGGCTACACCTTC. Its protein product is CASTDRAGGYTF.

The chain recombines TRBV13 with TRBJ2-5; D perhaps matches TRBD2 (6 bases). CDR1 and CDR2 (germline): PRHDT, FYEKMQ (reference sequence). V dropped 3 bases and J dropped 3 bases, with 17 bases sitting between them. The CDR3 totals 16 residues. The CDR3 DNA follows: TGTGCCAGCAGCTTTCCGGGTAGCGGAGGGAAAGAGACCCAGTACTTC. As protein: CASSFPGSGGKETQYF.

CDR3 nucleotides: TGTGCCAGCATTGGGAGGGCCGCCGTCCTGACTTTC. This sequence encodes CASIGRAAVLTF. V usage is TRBV6-1 and J usage is TRBJ2-6, with TRBD2 matching over 7 bases. The CDR3 covers 12 residues. Per the germline V gene, CDR1 is MNHNS and CDR2 is SASEGT. V was pared by 7 bases and J by 12 bases, with 6 bases of the junction left unmatched.

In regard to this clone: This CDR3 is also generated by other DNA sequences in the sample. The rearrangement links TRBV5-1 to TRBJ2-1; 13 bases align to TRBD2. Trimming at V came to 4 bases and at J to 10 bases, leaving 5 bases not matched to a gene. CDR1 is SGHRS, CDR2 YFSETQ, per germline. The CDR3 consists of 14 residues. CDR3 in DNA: TGCGCCAGCAGCCCCGGGACTAGCGGGACGGAGCAGTTCTTC. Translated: CASSPGTSGTEQFF.

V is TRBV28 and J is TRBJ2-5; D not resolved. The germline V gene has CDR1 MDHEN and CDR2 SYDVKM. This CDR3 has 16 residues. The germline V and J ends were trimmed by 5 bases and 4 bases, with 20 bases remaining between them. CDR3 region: CASSTYPQGLAETQYF. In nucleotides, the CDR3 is TGTGCCAGCAGTACGTACCCCCAAGGATTGGCAGAGACCCAGTACTTC.

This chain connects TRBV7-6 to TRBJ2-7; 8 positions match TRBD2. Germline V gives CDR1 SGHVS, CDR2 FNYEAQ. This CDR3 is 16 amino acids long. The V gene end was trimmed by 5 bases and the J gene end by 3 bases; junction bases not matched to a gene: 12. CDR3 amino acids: CASSHHPSGRDYEQYF. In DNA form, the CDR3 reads TGTGCCAGCAGCCACCACCCTAGCGGGCGGGACTACGAGCAGTACTTC.

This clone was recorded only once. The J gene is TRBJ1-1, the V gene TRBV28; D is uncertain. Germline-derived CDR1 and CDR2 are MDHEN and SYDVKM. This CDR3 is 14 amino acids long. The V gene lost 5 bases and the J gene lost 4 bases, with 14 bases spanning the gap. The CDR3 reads CASSSARGGTEAFF. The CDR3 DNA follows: TGTGCCAGCAGTAGCGCTCGTGGCGGCACTGAAGCTTTCTTT.

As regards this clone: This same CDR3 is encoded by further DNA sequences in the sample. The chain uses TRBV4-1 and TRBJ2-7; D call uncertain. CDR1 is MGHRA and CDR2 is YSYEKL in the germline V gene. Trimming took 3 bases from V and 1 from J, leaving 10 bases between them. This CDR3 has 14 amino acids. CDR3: CASSHSGSSYEQYF. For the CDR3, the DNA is TGCGCCAGCAGCCACTCCGGGTCATCCTACGAGCAGTACTTC.

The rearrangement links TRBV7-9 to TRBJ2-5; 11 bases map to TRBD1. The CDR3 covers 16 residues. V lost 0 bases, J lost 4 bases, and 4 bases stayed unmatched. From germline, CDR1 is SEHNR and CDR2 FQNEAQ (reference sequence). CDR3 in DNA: TGTGCCAGCAGCTTAGCTCGGGACAGGGGGGGAGAGACCCAGTACTTC. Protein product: CASSLARDRGGETQYF.